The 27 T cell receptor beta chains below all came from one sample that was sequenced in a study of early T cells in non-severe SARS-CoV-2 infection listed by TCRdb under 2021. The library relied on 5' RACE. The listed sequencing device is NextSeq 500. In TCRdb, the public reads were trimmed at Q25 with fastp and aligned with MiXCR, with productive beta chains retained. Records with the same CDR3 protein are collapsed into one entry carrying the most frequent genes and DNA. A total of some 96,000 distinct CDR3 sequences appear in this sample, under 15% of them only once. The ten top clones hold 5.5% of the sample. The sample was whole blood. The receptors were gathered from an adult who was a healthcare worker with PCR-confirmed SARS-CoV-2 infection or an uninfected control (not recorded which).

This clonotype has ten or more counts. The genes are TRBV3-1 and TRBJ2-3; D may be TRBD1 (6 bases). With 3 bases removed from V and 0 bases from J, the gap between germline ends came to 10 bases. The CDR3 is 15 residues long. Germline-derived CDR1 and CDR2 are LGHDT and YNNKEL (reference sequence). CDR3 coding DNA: TGTGCCAGCAGCCAGGGGGCCCTTAGCACAGATACGCAGTATTTT. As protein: CASSQGALSTDTQYF.

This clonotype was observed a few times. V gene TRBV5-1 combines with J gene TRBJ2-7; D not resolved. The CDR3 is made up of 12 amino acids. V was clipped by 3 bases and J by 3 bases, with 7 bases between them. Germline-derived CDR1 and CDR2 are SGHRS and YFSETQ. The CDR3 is CASSSEIYEQYF. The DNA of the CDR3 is TGCGCCAGCAGCTCGGAGATCTACGAGCAGTACTTC.

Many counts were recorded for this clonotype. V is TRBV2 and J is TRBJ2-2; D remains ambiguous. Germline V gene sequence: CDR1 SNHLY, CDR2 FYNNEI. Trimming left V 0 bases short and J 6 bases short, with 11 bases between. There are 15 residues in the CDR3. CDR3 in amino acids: CASSEAKGYAGELFF. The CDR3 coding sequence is TGTGCCAGCAGTGAAGCGAAAGGGTACGCCGGGGAGCTGTTTTTT. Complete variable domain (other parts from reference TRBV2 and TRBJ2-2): EPEVTQTPSHQVTQMGQEVILRCVPISNHLYFYWYRQILGQKVEFLVSFYNNEISEKSEIFDDQFSVERPDGSNFTLKIRSTKLEDSAMYFCASSEAKGYAGELFFGEGSRLTVL.

The chain's CDR3 is CASSFVTRDYEQYF. The CDR3 DNA is TGTGCCAGCAGTTTCGTGACTAGAGACTACGAGCAGTACTTC. The V call is TRBV28, the J call TRBJ2-7; TRBD2 might be the D (6 bases). Trimming removed 3 bases from V and 3 bases from J, with 12 bases in between. The germline V gene has CDR1 MDHEN and CDR2 SYDVKM. This CDR3 is 14 amino acids long.

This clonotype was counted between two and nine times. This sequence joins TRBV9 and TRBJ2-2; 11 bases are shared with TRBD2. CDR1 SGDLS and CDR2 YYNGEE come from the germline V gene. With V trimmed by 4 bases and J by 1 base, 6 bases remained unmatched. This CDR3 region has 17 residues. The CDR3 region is CASSPRLAGLNTGELFF. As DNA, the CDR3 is TGTGCCAGCAGCCCCCGACTAGCGGGGTTGAACACCGGGGAGCTGTTTTTT.

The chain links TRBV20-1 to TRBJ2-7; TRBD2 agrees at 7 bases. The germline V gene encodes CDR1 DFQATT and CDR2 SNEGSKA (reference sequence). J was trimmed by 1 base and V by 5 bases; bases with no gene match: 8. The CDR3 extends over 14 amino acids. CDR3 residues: CSAYRGSGSYEQYF. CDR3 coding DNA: TGCAGTGCTTATCGCGGGAGTGGATCCTACGAGCAGTACTTC.

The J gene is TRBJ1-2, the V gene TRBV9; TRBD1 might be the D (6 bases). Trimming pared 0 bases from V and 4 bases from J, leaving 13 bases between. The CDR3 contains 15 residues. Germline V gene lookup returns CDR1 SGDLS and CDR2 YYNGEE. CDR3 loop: CASSVGGRDRYGYTF. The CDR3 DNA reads TGTGCCAGCAGCGTAGGGGGGCGCGACCGCTATGGCTACACCTTC.

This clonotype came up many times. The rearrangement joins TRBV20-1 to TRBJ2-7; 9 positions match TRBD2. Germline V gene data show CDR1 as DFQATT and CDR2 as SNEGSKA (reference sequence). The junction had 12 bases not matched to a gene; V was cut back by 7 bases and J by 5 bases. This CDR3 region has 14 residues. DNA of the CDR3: TGCAGTGGACTTCCGGCTAGCGGGGACAACGAGCAGTACTTC. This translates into CSGLPASGDNEQYF.

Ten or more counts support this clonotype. The CDR3, as DNA: TGTGCCACCAGTGACGGGGTTGAGCAGTTCTTC. Encoded protein: CATSDGVEQFF. The chain has TRBV24-1 and TRBJ2-1, with D possibly being TRBD2 (5 bases). This CDR3 is built from 11 residues. CDR1 is KGHDR and CDR2 is SFDVKD in the germline V gene. Trimming removed 4 bases at V and 9 bases at J, with 6 bases between.

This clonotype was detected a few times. CDR3 bases: TGTGCCAGCAGTCAAAACGCTCAGCCCCAGCATTTT. This encodes CASSQNAQPQHF. The gene calls are TRBV12-3 or TRBV12-4 and TRBJ1-5; D uncertain. Trimming pared 5 bases from V and 6 bases from J, leaving 8 bases between. The CDR3 runs to 12 residues.

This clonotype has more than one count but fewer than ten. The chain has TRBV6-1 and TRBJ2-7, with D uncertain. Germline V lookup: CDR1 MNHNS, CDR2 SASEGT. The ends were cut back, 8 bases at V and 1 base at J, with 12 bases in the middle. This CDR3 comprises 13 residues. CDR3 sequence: CASGMAESYEQYF. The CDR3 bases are TGTGCCAGCGGCATGGCAGAGTCCTACGAGCAGTACTTC.

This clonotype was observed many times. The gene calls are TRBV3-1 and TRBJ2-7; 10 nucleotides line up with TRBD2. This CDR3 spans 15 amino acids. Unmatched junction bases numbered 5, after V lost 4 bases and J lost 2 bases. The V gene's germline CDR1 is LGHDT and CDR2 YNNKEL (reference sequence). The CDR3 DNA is TGTGCCAGCAGCCGTCGGACTAGCGGCCCCTACGAGCAGTACTTC. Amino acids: CASSRRTSGPYEQYF.

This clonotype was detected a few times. CDR3 DNA: TGCGCCAGCAGCTTGGATGGGGGCCGGTATGAGCAGTTCTTC. Residues: CASSLDGGRYEQFF. The chain uses TRBV5-1 and TRBJ2-1; D perhaps matches TRBD1 (6 bases). Looked up from germline, CDR1 is SGHRS and CDR2 is YFSETQ. Trimming pared 0 bases from V and 8 bases from J, leaving 12 bases between. This CDR3 comprises 14 residues.

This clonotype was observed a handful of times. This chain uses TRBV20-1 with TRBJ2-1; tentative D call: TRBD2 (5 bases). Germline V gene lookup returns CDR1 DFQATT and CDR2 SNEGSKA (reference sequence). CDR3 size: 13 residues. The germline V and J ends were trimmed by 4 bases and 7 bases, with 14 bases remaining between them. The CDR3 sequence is CSAIGLQRNEQFF. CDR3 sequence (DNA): TGCAGTGCTATCGGACTTCAGCGTAATGAGCAGTTCTTC.

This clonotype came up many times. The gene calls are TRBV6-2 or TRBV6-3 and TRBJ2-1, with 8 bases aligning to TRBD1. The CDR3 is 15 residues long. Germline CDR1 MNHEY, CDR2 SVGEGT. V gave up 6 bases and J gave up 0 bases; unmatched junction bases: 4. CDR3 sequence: CASSSGQGSYNEQFF. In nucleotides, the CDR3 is TGTGCCAGCAGCTCTGGACAGGGCTCCTACAATGAGCAGTTCTTC.

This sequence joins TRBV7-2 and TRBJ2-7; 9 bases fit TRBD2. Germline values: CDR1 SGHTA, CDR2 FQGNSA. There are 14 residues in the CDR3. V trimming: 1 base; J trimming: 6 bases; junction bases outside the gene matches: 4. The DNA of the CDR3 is TGTGCCAGCAGCTTAGAGCGGGAGGAGATCGAGCAGTACTTC. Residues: CASSLEREEIEQYF.

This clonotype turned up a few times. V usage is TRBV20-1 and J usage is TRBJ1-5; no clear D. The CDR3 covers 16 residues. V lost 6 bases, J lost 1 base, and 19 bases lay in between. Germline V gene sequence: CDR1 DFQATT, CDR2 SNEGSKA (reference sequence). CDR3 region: CSAKSTVIVSNQPQHF. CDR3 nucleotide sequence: TGCAGTGCGAAATCGACGGTCATTGTAAGCAATCAGCCCCAGCATTTT.

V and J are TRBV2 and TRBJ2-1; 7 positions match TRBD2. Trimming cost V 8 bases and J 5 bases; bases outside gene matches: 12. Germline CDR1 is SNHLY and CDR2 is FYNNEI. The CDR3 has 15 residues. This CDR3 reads CASHFASGMNNEQFF. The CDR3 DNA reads TGTGCCAGCCATTTTGCCAGCGGGATGAACAATGAGCAGTTCTTC.

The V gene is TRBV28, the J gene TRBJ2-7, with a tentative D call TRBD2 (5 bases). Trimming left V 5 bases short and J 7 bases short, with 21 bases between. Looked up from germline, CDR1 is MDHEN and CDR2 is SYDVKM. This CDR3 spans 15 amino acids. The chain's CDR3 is CASSPQSLAGSEQYF. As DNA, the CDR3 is TGTGCCAGCAGTCCCCAATCCCTAGCAGGATCGGAGCAGTACTTC.

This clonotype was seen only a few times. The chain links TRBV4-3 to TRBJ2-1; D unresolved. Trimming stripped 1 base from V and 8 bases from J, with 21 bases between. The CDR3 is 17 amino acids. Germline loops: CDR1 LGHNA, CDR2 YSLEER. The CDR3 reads CASSQAPYTDLSYEQFF. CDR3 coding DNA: TGCGCCAGCAGCCAAGCCCCCTACACGGACCTTTCTTATGAGCAGTTCTTC.

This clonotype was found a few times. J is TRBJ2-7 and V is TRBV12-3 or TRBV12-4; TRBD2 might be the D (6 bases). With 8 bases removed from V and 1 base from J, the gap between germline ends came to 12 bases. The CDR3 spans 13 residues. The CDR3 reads CASSWGRSYEQYF. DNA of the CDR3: TGTGCCAGCTCTTGGGGGAGGTCCTACGAGCAGTACTTC.

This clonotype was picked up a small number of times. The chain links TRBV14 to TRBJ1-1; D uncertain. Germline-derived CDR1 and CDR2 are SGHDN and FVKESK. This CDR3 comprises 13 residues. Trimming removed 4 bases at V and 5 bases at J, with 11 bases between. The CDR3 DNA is TGTGCCAGCAGCCGAAATTGGGAGACTGAAGCTTTCTTT. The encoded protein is CASSRNWETEAFF.

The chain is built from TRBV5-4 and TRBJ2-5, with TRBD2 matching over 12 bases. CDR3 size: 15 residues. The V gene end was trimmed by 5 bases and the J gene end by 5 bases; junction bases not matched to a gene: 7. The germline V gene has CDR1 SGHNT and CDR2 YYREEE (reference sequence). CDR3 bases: TGTGCCAGCAGTTTATGGACTAGCGGGATGGAGACCCAGTACTTC. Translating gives CASSLWTSGMETQYF.

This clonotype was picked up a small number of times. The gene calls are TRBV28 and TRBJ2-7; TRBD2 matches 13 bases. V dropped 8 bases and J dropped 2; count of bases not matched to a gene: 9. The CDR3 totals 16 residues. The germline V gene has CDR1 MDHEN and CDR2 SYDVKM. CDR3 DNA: TGTGCCAGCGGATCGACGGGACTAGCGGGGACCTACGAGCAGTACTTC. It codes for CASGSTGLAGTYEQYF.

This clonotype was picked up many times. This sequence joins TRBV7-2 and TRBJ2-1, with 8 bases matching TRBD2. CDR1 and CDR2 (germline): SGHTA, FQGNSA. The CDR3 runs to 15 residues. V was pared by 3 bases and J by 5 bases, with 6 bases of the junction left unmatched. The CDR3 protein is CASSFGGRINNEQFF. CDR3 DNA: TGTGCCAGCAGCTTCGGCGGGAGGATAAACAATGAGCAGTTCTTC.

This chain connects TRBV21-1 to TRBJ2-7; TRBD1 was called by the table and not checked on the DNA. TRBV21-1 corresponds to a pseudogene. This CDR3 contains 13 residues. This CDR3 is CASSNRVGYEQYF. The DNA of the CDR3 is TGTGCCAGCAGCAACAGGGTTGGTTACGAGCAGTACTTC.

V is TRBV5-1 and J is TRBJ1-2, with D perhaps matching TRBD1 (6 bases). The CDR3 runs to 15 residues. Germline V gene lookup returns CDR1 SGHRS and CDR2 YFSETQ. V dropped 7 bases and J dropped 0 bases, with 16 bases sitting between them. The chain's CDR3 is CASASRDISNYGYTF. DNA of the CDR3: TGCGCCAGCGCGTCCCGGGACATCTCTAACTATGGCTACACCTTC.